The T cell receptor (beta chain) under discussion was sequenced for a study of blood T cells in healthy people across ages. Broader study findings: The long-lived group displayed more naive CD4+ cells, plus higher diversity, than the aged donors did. Strong correlation existed between TCR beta diversity and naive T cell percentage.

V was shortened by 2 bases and J by 1 base, with 11 bases between the two germline ends. The CDR3 length is 15 residues. Germline CDR1 and CDR2: LNHNV and YYDKDF (reference sequence). Concerning this clonotype itself: The antigen is unknown.

The study recruited healthy Caucasian donors from Russia who were aged about 6 to 90. Primers used in a second PCR of roughly 7 to 12 cycles were a sample-barcoded 5' primer and a J-beta primer mix. Each cDNA molecule carried a tag from a template-switch adaptor that contained 12 random nucleotides. TCRdb reprocessed the 5' RACE reads with MiXCR, giving one entry per CDR3 protein. The sample lists some 1.5 million distinct CDR3 sequences; roughly 43% were seen once. The source material was blood. The sequence was collected from a woman under 30 in good health. The chain carries TRBV15 and TRBJ1-1, with D unresolved. In nucleotides, the CDR3 is TGTGCCACCAGCAGAAACAAAGGGTCGAACACTGAAGCTTTCTTT. It codes for CATSRNKGSNTEAFF.